One and the same sample provided the 9 T cell receptor beta chains below, sequenced in a study of neurological immune-mediated disorders. TCRdb reprocessed the 5' RACE reads with MiXCR, giving one entry per CDR3 protein. The sample has roughly 53,000 distinct CDR3 sequences, about 8% seen once; the top ten hold under 2%. This sample's time point: longitudinal time-point 3. Sequencing was carried out using PBMCs. The receptors originated from a woman aged 40 to 49 in good health.

In this sample, this clonotype turned up many times. V usage is TRBV5-1 and J usage is TRBJ1-2, with 11 nucleotides matching TRBD1. J lost 6 bases, V lost 4 bases, and 11 bases had no gene match. The CDR3 contains 16 residues. Per germline, CDR1 SGHRS and CDR2 YFSETQ. CDR3 amino acids: CASSPRTGGASNGYTF. As DNA, the CDR3 is TGCGCCAGCAGCCCCCGGACAGGGGGCGCCTCCAATGGCTACACCTTC.

This clonotype was counted ten times or more. The chain couples TRBV5-1 to TRBJ1-1; D unclear. The CDR3 spans 14 residues. Trimming removed 0 bases from V and 0 bases from J, with 6 bases in between. Germline lookup yields CDR1 SGHRS and CDR2 YFSETQ. In nucleotides, the CDR3 is TGCGCCAGCAGCTTGGGACCGGTGAACACTGAAGCTTTCTTT. It translates to CASSLGPVNTEAFF.

This clonotype was detected ten times or more. The chain combines TRBV7-2 with TRBJ2-7; 9 nucleotides line up with TRBD2. V trimming: 0 bases; J trimming: 7 bases; junction bases outside the gene matches: 13. From germline, CDR1 is SGHTA and CDR2 FQGNSA. The CDR3 length is 17 residues. CDR3: CASSLAVGAGGPGEQYF. The CDR3 coding sequence is TGTGCCAGCAGCTTAGCAGTAGGCGCGGGAGGGCCTGGTGAGCAGTACTTC. The variable domain in full, completed from reference TRBV7-2 and TRBJ2-7, reads GAGVSQSPSNKVTEKGKDVELRCDPISGHTALYWYRQSLGQGLEFLIYFQGNSAPDKSGLPSDRFSAERTGGSVSTLTIQRTQQEDSAVYLCASSLAVGAGGPGEQYFGPGTRLTVT.

The chain combines TRBV12-3 or TRBV12-4 with TRBJ1-4; no definite D call. Trimming stripped 5 bases from V and 8 bases from J, with 12 bases between. The length of the CDR3 is 13 residues. As DNA, the CDR3 is TGTGCCAGCAGTAGGGAGGCGAAAGAAAAACTGTTTTTT. It is translated as CASSREAKEKLFF.

This clonotype was recorded many times. The V gene is TRBV20-1, the J gene TRBJ2-7; TRBD1 matches at 10 bases. The J segment lost 4 bases and the V segment lost 5 bases, leaving 11 bases of the junction unmatched. This CDR3 is 15 amino acids long. CDR1 is DFQATT and CDR2 is SNEGSKA in the germline V gene (reference sequence). The CDR3 bases are TGCAGTGCTCGGCTCGGGACAGGGGTAGGGTACGAGCAGTACTTC. It yields the protein CSARLGTGVGYEQYF.

This clonotype has ten or more counts. The V and J genes are TRBV11-2 and TRBJ2-5, with 13 bases aligning to TRBD2. With V trimmed by 2 bases and J by 0 bases, 12 bases remained unmatched. CDR1 and CDR2 (germline): SGHAT, FQNNGV. This CDR3 spans 20 amino acids. CDR3 sequence (DNA): TGTGCCAGCAGCTTAAGGGACGCGGGGACTAGCGGGGAGTACCAAGAGACCCAGTACTTC. Its translation: CASSLRDAGTSGEYQETQYF.

This clonotype has at least ten counts. The genes are TRBV12-3 or TRBV12-4 and TRBJ1-1; no clear D gene. Trimming took off 7 bases at V and 5 bases at J, with 17 bases between the two ends. The CDR3 is 14 residues long. The CDR3 reads CASTPEELGTEAFF. The CDR3 DNA follows: TGTGCCAGCACCCCAGAGGAGCTGGGGACTGAAGCTTTCTTT.

This clonotype was seen at least ten times. The rearrangement uses TRBV20-1 and TRBJ2-1, with 10 bases lining up with TRBD2. Germline CDR1 reads DFQATT; CDR2 reads SNEGSKA (reference sequence). The CDR3 is 12 amino acids. Trimming at V came to 7 bases and at J to 9 bases, leaving 6 bases not matched to a gene. CDR3 amino acids: CSVLAGQGEQFF. CDR3 DNA sequence: TGCAGTGTACTAGCGGGGCAGGGTGAGCAGTTCTTC.

This clonotype was picked up many times. The chain carries TRBV5-1 and TRBJ2-3; D call uncertain. Germline values: CDR1 SGHRS, CDR2 YFSETQ. The CDR3 sequence is 15 residues long. V lost 0 bases and J lost 0, with 8 bases in between. DNA for the CDR3: TGCGCCAGCAGCTTGGACAGACCTAGCACAGATACGCAGTATTTT. Its translation is CASSLDRPSTDTQYF.